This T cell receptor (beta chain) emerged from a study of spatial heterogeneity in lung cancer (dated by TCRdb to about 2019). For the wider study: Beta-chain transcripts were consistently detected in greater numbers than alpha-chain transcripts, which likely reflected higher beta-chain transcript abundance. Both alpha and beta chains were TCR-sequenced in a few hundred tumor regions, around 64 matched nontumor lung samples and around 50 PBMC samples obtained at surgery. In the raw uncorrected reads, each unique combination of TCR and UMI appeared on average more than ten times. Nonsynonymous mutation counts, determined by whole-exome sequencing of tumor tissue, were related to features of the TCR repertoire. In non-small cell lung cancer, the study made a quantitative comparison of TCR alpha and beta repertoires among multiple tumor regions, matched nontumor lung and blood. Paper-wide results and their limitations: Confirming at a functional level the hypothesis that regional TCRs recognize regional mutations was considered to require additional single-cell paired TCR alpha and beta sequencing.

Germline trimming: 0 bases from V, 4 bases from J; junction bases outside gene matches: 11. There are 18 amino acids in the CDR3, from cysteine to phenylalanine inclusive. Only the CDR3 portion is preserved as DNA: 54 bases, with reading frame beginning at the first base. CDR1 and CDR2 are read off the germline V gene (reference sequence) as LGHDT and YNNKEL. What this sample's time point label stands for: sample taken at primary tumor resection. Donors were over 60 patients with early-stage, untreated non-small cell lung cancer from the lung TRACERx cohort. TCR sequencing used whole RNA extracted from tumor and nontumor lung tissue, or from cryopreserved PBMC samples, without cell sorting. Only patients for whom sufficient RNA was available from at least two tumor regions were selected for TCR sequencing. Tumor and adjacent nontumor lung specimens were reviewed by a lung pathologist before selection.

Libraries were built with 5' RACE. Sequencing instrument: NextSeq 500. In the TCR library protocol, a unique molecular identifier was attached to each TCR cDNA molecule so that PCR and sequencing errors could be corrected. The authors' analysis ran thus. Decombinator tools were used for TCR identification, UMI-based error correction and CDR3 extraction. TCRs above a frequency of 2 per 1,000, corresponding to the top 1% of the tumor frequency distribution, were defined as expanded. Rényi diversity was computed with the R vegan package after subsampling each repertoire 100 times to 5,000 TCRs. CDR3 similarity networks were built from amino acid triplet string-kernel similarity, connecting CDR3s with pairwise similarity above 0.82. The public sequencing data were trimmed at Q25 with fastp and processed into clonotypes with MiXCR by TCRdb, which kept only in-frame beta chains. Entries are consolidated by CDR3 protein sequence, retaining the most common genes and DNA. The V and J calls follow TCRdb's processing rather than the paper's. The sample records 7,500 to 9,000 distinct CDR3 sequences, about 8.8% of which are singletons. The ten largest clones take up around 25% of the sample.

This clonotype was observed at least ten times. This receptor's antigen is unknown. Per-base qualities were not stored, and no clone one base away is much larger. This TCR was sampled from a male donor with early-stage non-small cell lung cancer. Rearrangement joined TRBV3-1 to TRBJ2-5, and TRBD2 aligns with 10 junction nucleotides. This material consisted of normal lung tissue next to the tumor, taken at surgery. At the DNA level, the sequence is TGTGCCAGCAGCCAAGACTTAAGGAGGGGGACTAGCGTAGAGACCCAGTACTTC. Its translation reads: CASSQDLRRGTSVETQYF.